This is a list of T cell receptor beta chains from one sample in a study of cytomegalovirus exposure and HLA in healthy donors. The assay was immunoSEQ multiplex PCR, and TCRdb's table has in-frame clones only and misses some. The sample lists 150,000 to 200,000 clones, 75% occurring once. Input material: PBMCs. The receptors were sampled from a woman aged 40-49 years in good health and CMV-seropositive. CDR3s include the opening cysteine and the closing phenylalanine or tryptophan. The order of the fields is D gene, clone size, V gene, J gene, CDR3 protein, CDR3 DNA. D genes are given only for firm matches. Size is stated for part of the rows, as once, few or many counts, or as a class when the clone is expanded.

D: TRBD1
size: once
V: TRBV29-1
J: TRBJ2-7
CDR3: CSVADRVGGEQYF
DNA: TGCAGCGTAGCGGACAGGGTTGGGGGCGAGCAGTACTTC

D: TRBD2
size: -
V: TRBV2
J: TRBJ2-2
CDR3: CASSGFSGRSGELFF
DNA: TGTGCCAGCAGTGGGTTCAGCGGGAGGTCCGGGGAGCTGTTTTTT

D: -
size: -
V: TRBV19
J: TRBJ1-4
CDR3: CASSSGQPQDLEKLFF
DNA: TGTGCCAGTAGTTCCGGACAGCCGCAAGATCTGGAAAAACTGTTTTTT

D: -
size: -
V: TRBV28
J: TRBJ1-2
CDR3: CASTPGWEYGYTF
DNA: TGTGCCAGCACCCCCGGATGGGAGTATGGCTACACCTTC

D: -
size: -
V: TRBV28
J: TRBJ1-5
CDR3: CASRSPGFVEPQHF
DNA: TGTGCCAGCAGAAGCCCCGGGTTTGTGGAGCCCCAGCATTTT

D: TRBD1
size: -
V: TRBV13
J: TRBJ2-7
CDR3: CASSLRTGQSREQYF
DNA: TGTGCCAGCAGCTTAAGGACAGGGCAAAGTCGCGAGCAGTACTTC

D: -
size: few
V: TRBV6-5
J: TRBJ2-5
CDR3: CASNPSQIARETQYF
DNA: TGTGCCAGCAACCCGTCACAGATCGCCAGGGAGACCCAGTACTTC

D: -
size: -
V: TRBV5-4
J: TRBJ2-1
CDR3: CASSFSSLNEQFF
DNA: TGTGCCAGCAGCTTTTCTAGCCTCAATGAGCAGTTCTTC

D: TRBD1
size: -
V: TRBV7-9
J: TRBJ1-2
CDR3: CASSLGGDRLESNYGYTF
DNA: TGTGCCAGCAGCTTAGGGGGGGACAGGTTGGAGAGTAACTATGGCTACACCTTC

D: TRBD1
size: few
V: TRBV9
J: TRBJ1-5
CDR3: CASSASGQSNQPQHF
DNA: TGTGCCAGCAGCGCGTCGGGACAGAGCAATCAGCCCCAGCATTTT

D: -
size: -
V: TRBV6-5
J: TRBJ2-7
CDR3: CASSSFRAGGEQYF
DNA: TGTGCCAGCAGCTCCTTTAGGGCCGGGGGTGAGCAGTACTTC

D: TRBD2
size: -
V: TRBV9
J: TRBJ2-2
CDR3: CASSVIGPAGGPGELFF
DNA: TGTGCCAGCAGCGTCATTGGTCCGGCGGGGGGTCCCGGGGAGCTGTTTTTT

D: TRBD1
size: -
V: TRBV2
J: TRBJ1-5
CDR3: CASSRRTGKDQPQHF
DNA: TGTGCCAGCAGTAGACGGACAGGGAAGGATCAGCCCCAGCATTTT

D: -
size: -
V: TRBV4-2
J: TRBJ1-5
CDR3: CASSLIPGGGGQPQHF
DNA: TGTGCCAGCAGTCTAATTCCCGGAGGGGGGGGTCAGCCCCAGCATTTT

D: -
size: -
V: TRBV28
J: TRBJ1-1
CDR3: CASSLPLQGQRGEAFF
DNA: TGTGCCAGCAGTTTGCCTCTACAGGGCCAGAGGGGTGAAGCTTTCTTT

D: TRBD1
size: once
V: TRBV19
J: TRBJ1-4
CDR3: CASSTAGYRGADEKLFF
DNA: TGTGCCAGTAGTACGGCAGGATACAGGGGAGCGGATGAAAAACTGTTTTTT

D: -
size: -
V: TRBV10-3
J: TRBJ1-4
CDR3: CAISESFGEKLFF
DNA: TGTGCCATCAGTGAGTCGTTCGGTGAAAAACTGTTTTTT

D: -
size: -
V: TRBV19
J: TRBJ1-5
CDR3: CATRGPSYNQPQHF
DNA: TGTGCCACCCGAGGGCCCAGTTACAATCAGCCCCAGCATTTT

D: TRBD2
size: -
V: TRBV6-5
J: TRBJ2-2
CDR3: CASRTSGIRSGELFF
DNA: TGTGCCAGCAGGACTAGCGGGATACGATCCGGGGAGCTGTTTTTT

D: -
size: -
V: TRBV7-9
J: TRBJ2-6
CDR3: CAIQAGASSGANVLTF
DNA: TGTGCCATTCAGGCAGGGGCCAGCTCTGGGGCCAACGTCCTGACTTTC

D: -
size: -
V: TRBV28
J: TRBJ1-6
CDR3: CATRRGFNSPLHF
DNA: TGTGCCACGAGGAGGGGTTTTAATTCACCCCTCCACTTT

D: -
size: -
V: TRBV5-4
J: TRBJ2-7
CDR3: CASSSGLSYEQYF
DNA: TGTGCCAGCAGCTCGGGACTGTCCTACGAGCAGTACTTC

D: -
size: -
V: TRBV5-8
J: TRBJ1-1
CDR3: CASSFRRGGTEAFF
DNA: TGTGCCAGCAGCTTCCGGCGGGGCGGCACTGAAGCTTTCTTT

D: -
size: -
V: TRBV6-5
J: TRBJ2-6
CDR3: CASSQSAGANVLTF
DNA: TGTGCCAGCAGTCAGAGCGCTGGGGCCAACGTCCTGACTTTC

D: -
size: -
V: TRBV29-1
J: TRBJ2-1
CDR3: CSVSTSQGNEQFF
DNA: TGCAGCGTTTCAACTAGCCAGGGCAATGAGCAGTTCTTC

D: -
size: -
V: TRBV30
J: TRBJ1-6
CDR3: CAWKAGANSPLHF
DNA: TGTGCCTGGAAGGCAGGGGCGAATTCACCCCTCCACTTT

D: TRBD1
size: -
V: TRBV19
J: TRBJ2-7
CDR3: CASSRDRGTLYEQYF
DNA: TGTGCCAGTAGCAGGGACAGGGGAACACTCTACGAGCAGTACTTC

D: TRBD1
size: few
V: TRBV4-3
J: TRBJ2-7
CDR3: CASRIRDRGDYEQYF
DNA: TGCGCCAGCAGAATCCGGGACAGGGGGGACTACGAGCAGTACTTC

D: -
size: -
V: TRBV29-1
J: TRBJ1-2
CDR3: CSQFSVLYGYTF
DNA: TGCAGCCAATTTTCAGTCCTTTATGGCTACACCTTC

D: TRBD2
size: -
V: TRBV25-1
J: TRBJ2-1
CDR3: CASSDTFVSGRVRGKQFF
DNA: TGTGCCAGCAGTGACACCTTTGTTAGCGGGAGGGTCAGGGGAAAGCAGTTCTTC

D: TRBD1
size: few
V: TRBV7-2
J: TRBJ2-7
CDR3: CASSPPYRRVTGNYEQYF
DNA: TGTGCCAGCAGCCCCCCATACCGTCGAGTGACAGGGAACTACGAGCAGTACTTC

D: -
size: -
V: TRBV5-1
J: TRBJ1-4
CDR3: CASSIRTEEKLFF
DNA: TGCGCCAGCAGCATCCGGACAGAAGAAAAACTGTTTTTT

D: TRBD1
size: -
V: TRBV4-1
J: TRBJ1-5
CDR3: CASSQWGTGSNQPQHF
DNA: TGCGCCAGCAGCCAATGGGGGACAGGGAGCAATCAGCCCCAGCATTTT

D: -
size: -
V: TRBV5-1
J: TRBJ2-1
CDR3: CASSLVGPNNEQFF
DNA: TGCGCCAGCAGCTTGGTGGGGCCTAACAATGAGCAGTTCTTC

D: TRBD1
size: few
V: TRBV6-6
J: TRBJ1-1
CDR3: CASSYSGTETEAFF
DNA: TGTGCCAGCAGTTATTCCGGGACAGAGACTGAAGCTTTCTTT

D: -
size: few
V: TRBV20-1
J: TRBJ1-5
CDR3: CSAGQNQPQHF
DNA: TGCAGTGCTGGGCAAAATCAGCCCCAGCATTTT

D: -
size: -
V: TRBV7-8
J: TRBJ2-1
CDR3: CASSPSNEQFF
DNA: TGTGCCAGCAGCCCGTCCAATGAGCAGTTCTTC

D: TRBD2
size: few
V: TRBV28
J: TRBJ2-1
CDR3: CASRVAGYNEQFF
DNA: TGTGCCAGCAGGGTAGCGGGGTACAATGAGCAGTTCTTC

D: -
size: -
V: TRBV27
J: TRBJ2-1
CDR3: CASSLISPAYNEQFF
DNA: TGTGCCAGCAGTTTAATATCCCCGGCCTACAATGAGCAGTTCTTC

D: -
size: -
V: TRBV2
J: TRBJ2-7
CDR3: CASSDFSYEQYF
DNA: TGTGCCAGCAGTGACTTCTCCTACGAGCAGTACTTC

D: TRBD1
size: -
V: TRBV6-5
J: TRBJ1-2
CDR3: CASSPRAGGANGYTF
DNA: TGTGCCAGCAGTCCCCGGGCAGGGGGCGCGAATGGCTACACCTTC

D: TRBD2
size: -
V: TRBV7-2
J: TRBJ2-1
CDR3: CASTETSGNNEQFF
DNA: TGTGCCAGCACCGAGACTAGCGGGAACAATGAGCAGTTCTTC

D: TRBD2
size: -
V: TRBV25-1
J: TRBJ2-1
CDR3: CASQLAGPAGEQFF
DNA: TGTGCCAGCCAGCTAGCGGGACCAGCGGGTGAGCAGTTCTTC

D: TRBD2
size: -
V: TRBV7-9
J: TRBJ2-5
CDR3: CAGSSSTGLAGGRQETQYF
DNA: TGTGCCGGCAGCTCCTCAACAGGACTAGCGGGAGGACGTCAAGAGACCCAGTACTTC

D: -
size: -
V: TRBV7-9
J: TRBJ1-1
CDR3: CASQAQTGNTEAFF
DNA: TGTGCCAGTCAAGCCCAGACGGGGAACACTGAAGCTTTCTTT

D: TRBD2
size: -
V: TRBV6-5
J: TRBJ2-3
CDR3: CASSYLRGSTDTQYF
DNA: TGTGCCAGCAGTTACTTGCGGGGGAGCACAGATACGCAGTATTTT

D: -
size: -
V: TRBV27
J: TRBJ1-1
CDR3: CASSFMAGTEAFF
DNA: TGTGCCAGCAGTTTTATGGCAGGGACTGAAGCTTTCTTT

D: -
size: few
V: TRBV6-6
J: TRBJ2-7
CDR3: CASSLRGYQYF
DNA: TGTGCCAGCAGTCTCCGAGGGTATCAGTACTTC

D: TRBD2
size: -
V: TRBV28
J: TRBJ2-5
CDR3: CASSLGLAAQYF
DNA: TGTGCCAGCAGTTTAGGACTAGCGGCTCAGTACTTC

D: -
size: -
V: TRBV5-8
J: TRBJ2-1
CDR3: CASSLRRAQGQFF
DNA: TGTGCCAGCAGCCTAAGGAGGGCCCAGGGACAGTTCTTC

D: TRBD1
size: -
V: TRBV9
J: TRBJ1-6
CDR3: CASSVEGQLNSPLHF
DNA: TGTGCCAGCAGCGTAGAGGGACAGCTCAATTCACCCCTCCACTTT

D: TRBD1
size: once
V: TRBV5-8
J: TRBJ2-2
CDR3: CASSIGQGAFISGELFF
DNA: TGTGCCAGCAGCATCGGACAGGGGGCGTTCATTTCCGGGGAGCTGTTTTTT

D: -
size: -
V: TRBV9
J: TRBJ2-7
CDR3: CASSGDSSYEQYF
DNA: TGTGCCAGCAGCGGCGACTCCTCCTACGAGCAGTACTTC

D: -
size: once
V: TRBV14
J: TRBJ2-7
CDR3: CASSLTEGVTYEQYF
DNA: TGTGCCAGCAGCCTTACCGAAGGGGTAACCTACGAGCAGTACTTC

D: -
size: -
V: TRBV5-6
J: TRBJ2-1
CDR3: CASGGWSDDEQFF
DNA: TGTGCCAGCGGCGGGTGGAGCGACGATGAGCAGTTCTTC

D: -
size: -
V: TRBV7-2
J: TRBJ2-4
CDR3: CASSTLSASGNIQYF
DNA: TGTGCCAGCAGCACCCTTTCGGCCAGCGGAAACATTCAGTACTTC

D: -
size: -
V: TRBV7-6
J: TRBJ1-6
CDR3: CASRVDYNSPLHF
DNA: TGTGCCAGCAGAGTAGACTATAATTCACCCCTCCACTTT

D: -
size: -
V: TRBV6-5
J: TRBJ1-5
CDR3: CASNYPDQPQHF
DNA: TGTGCCAGCAACTATCCCGATCAGCCCCAGCATTTT

D: TRBD2
size: -
V: TRBV27
J: TRBJ2-7
CDR3: CASSFSGYLSYEQYF
DNA: TGTGCCAGCAGTTTTAGCGGGTACCTCTCCTACGAGCAGTACTTC